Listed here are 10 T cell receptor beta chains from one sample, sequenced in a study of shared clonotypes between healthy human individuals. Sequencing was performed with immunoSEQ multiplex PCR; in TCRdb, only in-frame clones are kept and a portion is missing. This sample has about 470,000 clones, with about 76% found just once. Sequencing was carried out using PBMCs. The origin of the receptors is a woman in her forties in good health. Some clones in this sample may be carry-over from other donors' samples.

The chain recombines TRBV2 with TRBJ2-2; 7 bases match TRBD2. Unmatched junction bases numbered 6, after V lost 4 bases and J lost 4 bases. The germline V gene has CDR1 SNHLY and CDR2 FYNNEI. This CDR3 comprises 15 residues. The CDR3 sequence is CASSVEGGTTGELFF. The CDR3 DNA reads TGTGCCAGCAGTGTCGAGGGAGGGACCACCGGGGAGCTGTTTTTT.

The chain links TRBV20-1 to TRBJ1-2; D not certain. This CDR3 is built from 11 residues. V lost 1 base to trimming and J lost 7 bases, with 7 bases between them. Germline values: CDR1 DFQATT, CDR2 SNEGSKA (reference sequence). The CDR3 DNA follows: TGCAGTGCTAGAGGGCGGAGTGGCTACACCTTC. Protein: CSARGRSGYTF.

DNA of the CDR3: TGTGCCAGCAGCTTAGACCCGGCGGAGGGCCGTGAGCAGTTCTTC. Its protein product is CASSLDPAEGREQFF. The V and J genes are TRBV7-9 and TRBJ2-1; the D gene is possibly TRBD2 (6 bases). Germline CDR1 is SEHNR and CDR2 is FQNEAQ (reference sequence). The length of the CDR3 is 15 residues. The ends were cut back, 1 base at V and 9 bases at J, with 16 bases in the middle.

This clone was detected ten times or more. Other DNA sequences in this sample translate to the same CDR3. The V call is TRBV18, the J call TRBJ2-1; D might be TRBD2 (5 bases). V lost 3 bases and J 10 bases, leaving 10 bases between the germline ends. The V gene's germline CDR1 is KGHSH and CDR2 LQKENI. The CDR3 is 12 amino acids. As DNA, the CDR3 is TGTGCCAGCTCACCTGGTCGGGGAGAGCAGTTCTTC. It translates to CASSPGRGEQFF.

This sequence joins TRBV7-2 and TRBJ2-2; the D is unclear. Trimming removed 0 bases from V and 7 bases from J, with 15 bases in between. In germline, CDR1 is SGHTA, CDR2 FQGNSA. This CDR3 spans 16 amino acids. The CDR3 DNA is TGTGCCAGCAGCTTAGCGGTGGCGACTTCGGGCGGGGAGCTGTTTTTT. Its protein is CASSLAVATSGGELFF.

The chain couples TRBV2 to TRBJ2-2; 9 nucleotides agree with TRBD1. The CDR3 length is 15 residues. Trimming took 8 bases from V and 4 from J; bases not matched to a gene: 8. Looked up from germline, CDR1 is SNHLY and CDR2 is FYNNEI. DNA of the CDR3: TGTGCCAGCCGGAGGGGGGACAGGGTCACCGGGGAGCTGTTTTTT. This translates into CASRRGDRVTGELFF.

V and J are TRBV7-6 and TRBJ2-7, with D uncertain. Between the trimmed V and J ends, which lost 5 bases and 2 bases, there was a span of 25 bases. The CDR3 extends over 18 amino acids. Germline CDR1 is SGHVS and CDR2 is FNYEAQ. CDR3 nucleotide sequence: TGTGCCAGCAGCGAACGACCGCCGACCGACGATGTTGCCTACGAGCAGTACTTC. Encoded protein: CASSERPPTDDVAYEQYF.

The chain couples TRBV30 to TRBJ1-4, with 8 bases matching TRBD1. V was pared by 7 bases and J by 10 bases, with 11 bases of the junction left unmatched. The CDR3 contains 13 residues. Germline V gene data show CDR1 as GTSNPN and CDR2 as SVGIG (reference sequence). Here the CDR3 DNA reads TGTGCCTTGAAGAACGGACAGGGCGCAAAACTGTTTTTT. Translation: CALKNGQGAKLFF.

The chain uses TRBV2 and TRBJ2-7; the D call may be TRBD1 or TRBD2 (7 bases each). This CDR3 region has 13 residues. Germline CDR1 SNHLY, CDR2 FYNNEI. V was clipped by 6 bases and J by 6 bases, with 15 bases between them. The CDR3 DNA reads TGTGCCAGCAGCGTGACAGGGAGGGGCGAGCAGTACTTC. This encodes CASSVTGRGEQYF.

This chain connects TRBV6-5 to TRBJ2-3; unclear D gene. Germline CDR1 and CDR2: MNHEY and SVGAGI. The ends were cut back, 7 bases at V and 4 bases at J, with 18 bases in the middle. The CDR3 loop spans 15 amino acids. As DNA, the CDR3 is TGTGCCAGCACCCAAGTGGCCGGCATGCCAGATACGCAGTATTTT. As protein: CASTQVAGMPDTQYF.